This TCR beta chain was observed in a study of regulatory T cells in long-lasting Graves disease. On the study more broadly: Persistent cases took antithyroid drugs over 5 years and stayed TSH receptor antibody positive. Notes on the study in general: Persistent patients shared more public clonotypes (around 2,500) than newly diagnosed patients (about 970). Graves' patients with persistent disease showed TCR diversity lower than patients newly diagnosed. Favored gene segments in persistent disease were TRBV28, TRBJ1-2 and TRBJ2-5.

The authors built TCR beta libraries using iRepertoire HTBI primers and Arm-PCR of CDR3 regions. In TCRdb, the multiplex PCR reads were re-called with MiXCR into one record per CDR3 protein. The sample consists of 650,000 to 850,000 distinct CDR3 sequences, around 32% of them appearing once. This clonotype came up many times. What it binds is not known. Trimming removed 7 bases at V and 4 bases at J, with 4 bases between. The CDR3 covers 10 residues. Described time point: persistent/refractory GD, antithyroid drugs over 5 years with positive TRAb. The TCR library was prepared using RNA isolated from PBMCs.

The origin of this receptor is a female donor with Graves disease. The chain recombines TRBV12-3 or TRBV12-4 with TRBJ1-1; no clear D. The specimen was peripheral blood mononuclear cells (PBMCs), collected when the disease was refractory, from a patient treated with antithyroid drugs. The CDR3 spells CASKGTEAFF. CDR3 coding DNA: TGTGCCAGCAAGGGCACTGAAGCTTTCTTT.